Sequencing of this TCR beta chain was carried out in a study of blood T cell repertoires in COVID-19. Background on the study: The samples span acute and convalescent COVID-19 from the United States, Italy and Spain. PBMCs, B-cell-depleted T cells, or T cells were the source of the cDNA or gDNA that made up the material.

Study processing details: It was from reference gene primer amplification that nucleated cell counts were estimated. Assay: immunoSEQ multiplex PCR; the TCRdb copy retains only in-frame clones and omits some. That table supplies the V and J calls and clone size; D and trimming were determined from the DNA. The sample includes approximately 150,000 clones, about 86% of them seen just once. A few counts support this clone. Trimming cost V 0 bases and J 0 bases, with 8 bases left between them. The CDR3 sequence is 15 residues long. Germline loops: CDR1 SEHNR, CDR2 FQNEAQ (reference sequence). V and J are TRBV7-9 and TRBJ1-1; D gene ambiguous. The material sequenced was peripheral blood. The origin of this receptor is a woman in her forties or fifties with active or convalescent COVID-19. CDR3 DNA: TGTGCCAGCAGCTTAGCGGAGGGAATGAACACTGAAGCTTTCTTT. Protein: CASSLAEGMNTEAFF.